These 15 T cell receptor beta chains share one sample of origin, sequenced in a study of cytomegalovirus exposure and HLA in healthy donors. Repertoires were generated with immunoSEQ multiplex PCR, while TCRdb's copy carries only in-frame clones and drops some. The sample contains about 54,000 clones, roughly nine tenths of which appear only once. The sequenced sample consisted of PBMCs. All receptors derive from a woman aged 18-35 years in good health and CMV-seropositive.

The chain uses TRBV7-9 and TRBJ2-3, with 9 bases aligning to TRBD1. Germline trimming cut 1 base from V and 0 bases from J; bases unmatched to any gene: 2. The CDR3 extends over 16 amino acids. Germline lookup yields CDR1 SEHNR and CDR2 FQNEAQ (reference sequence). CDR3 loop: CASSLGTGASTDTQYF. CDR3 nucleotides: TGTGCCAGCAGCTTAGGGACAGGGGCTAGCACAGATACGCAGTATTTT.

The gene calls are TRBV15 and TRBJ1-2, with 7 bases identical to TRBD1. Trimming at V came to 6 bases and at J to 8 bases, leaving 18 bases not matched to a gene. The CDR3 loop spans 16 amino acids. The germline CDR1 and CDR2 sequences are LNHNV and YYDKDF (reference sequence). The CDR3 reads CATRTRGTDPTEGYTF. The CDR3 coding sequence is TGTGCCACCAGGACTAGGGGGACAGACCCTACTGAGGGCTACACCTTC.

The rearrangement links TRBV28 to TRBJ1-2, with D possibly matching TRBD1 (6 bases). Trimming pared 1 base from V and 6 bases from J, leaving 15 bases between. Germline V gene sequence: CDR1 MDHEN, CDR2 SYDVKM. There are 15 residues in the CDR3. CDR3 nucleotide sequence: TGTGCCAGCAGTTTATCCTCCCAGGGGTGGGATGGCTACACCTTC. This codes for CASSLSSQGWDGYTF.

V usage is TRBV12-2 and J usage is TRBJ2-4; the table's TRBD2 call for D was not verified on the DNA. TRBV12-2 counts as a pseudogene. The CDR3 spans 20 residues. CDR3 bases: TGTGCAAGTCGCTTAGCGCAAACTACTTGGAGGGACCTAGCCAAAAACATTCAGTACTTC. Residues: CASRLAQTTWRDLAKNIQYF.

CDR3 sequence (DNA): TGCGCCAGCAGCCAAGGGACAGGGCCGGAGTACGAGCAGTACTTC. This gives the protein CASSQGTGPEYEQYF. The chain combines TRBV4-3 with TRBJ2-7, with 8 bases fitting TRBD1. V shed 1 base and J 4 bases; nucleotides not matched to a gene: 6. Germline-derived CDR1 and CDR2 are LGHNA and YSLEER. The CDR3 spans 15 residues.

The V gene is TRBV4-1, the J gene TRBJ2-7; 10 bases agree with TRBD1. This CDR3 spans 18 amino acids. The ends lost 4 bases at V and 4 bases at J; junction bases unmatched: 16. CDR1 is MGHRA and CDR2 is YSYEKL in the germline V gene. The CDR3 DNA reads as TGCGCCAGCAGCCCTAACGTTGGGGGGGACAGGGGTCTGTACGAGCAGTACTTC. Amino acid sequence: CASSPNVGGDRGLYEQYF.

The V call is TRBV10-3, the J call TRBJ1-2; 10 nucleotides align to TRBD1. The germline V gene has CDR1 ENHRY and CDR2 SYGVKD. This CDR3 is built from 15 residues. Trimming removed 0 bases from V and 8 bases from J; junction bases left unmatched: 6. The DNA for the CDR3 is TGTGCCATCAGTGAGTCTGACAGGGGGCAAAAAGGCTACACCTTC. As protein: CAISESDRGQKGYTF.

The rearrangement uses TRBV10-3 and TRBJ2-5, with D hard to call. Per the germline V gene, CDR1 is ENHRY and CDR2 is SYGVKD. This CDR3 has 14 residues. Between the trimmed V and J ends, which lost 6 bases and 3 bases, there was a span of 14 bases. Here the CDR3 reads CAISDLADEETQYF. In DNA, the CDR3 is TGTGCCATCAGCGACTTGGCAGATGAAGAGACCCAGTACTTC.

For the CDR3, the DNA is TGTGCCAGCACCAGGGACAGGGCCACCGGGGAGCTGTTTTTT. Protein product: CASTRDRATGELFF. The chain links TRBV6-1 to TRBJ2-2; the match to TRBD1 covers 9 bases. CDR1 MNHNS and CDR2 SASEGT come from the germline V gene. The CDR3 spans 14 residues. V lost 7 bases and J lost 4; bases outside the gene matches: 4.

This clone was seen just once. The CDR3 sequence: CARSLEVGATPTDTQYF. The CDR3 nucleotides read TGTGCCAGAAGCTTGGAAGTGGGGGCCACCCCCACAGATACGCAGTATTTT. The chain has TRBV5-3 and TRBJ2-3; D may be TRBD1 (6 bases). TRBV5-3 is labeled an ORF, and its function is uncertain. Trimming cost V 0 bases and J 2 bases, with 16 bases left between them. The CDR3 totals 17 residues.

The genes are TRBV9 and TRBJ1-6, with a weak D call TRBD1 (6 bases). CDR3 length: 17 residues. Germline loops: CDR1 SGDLS, CDR2 YYNGEE. Trimming shortened V by 0 bases and J by 6 bases, and 16 bases separated the two germline ends. CDR3 amino acids: CASSVAGGAFGNSPLHF. Written as DNA, the CDR3 is TGTGCCAGCAGCGTAGCTGGGGGGGCCTTCGGTAATTCACCCCTCCACTTT.

This clone was seen a single time. The J gene is TRBJ2-1, the V gene TRBV19, with 8 bases identical to TRBD1. With V trimmed by 5 bases and J by 3 bases, 6 bases remained unmatched. Germline V gene lookup returns CDR1 LNHDA and CDR2 SQIVND (reference sequence). The CDR3 totals 15 residues. The CDR3 nucleotides are TGTGCCAGTAGTTCCTCAGGGGGCTTCTACAATGAGCAGTTCTTC. This translates into CASSSSGGFYNEQFF.

V is TRBV10-1 and J is TRBJ1-6, with 7 bases lining up with TRBD1. This CDR3 region has 14 residues. Per the germline V gene, CDR1 is WNHNN and CDR2 is SYGVQD (reference sequence). The junction had 2 bases not matched to a gene; V was cut back by 6 bases and J by 3 bases. In nucleotides, the CDR3 is TGCGCCAGCAGCCGGACAGGCTATAATTCACCCCTCCACTTT. This encodes CASSRTGYNSPLHF.

V usage is TRBV27 and J usage is TRBJ2-7; TRBD2 aligns across 7 bases. This CDR3 contains 14 residues. Germline V gene data show CDR1 as MNHEY and CDR2 as SMNVEV (reference sequence). J gave up 0 bases and V 3 bases, and 2 bases lay outside the gene matches. CDR3 sequence: CASSFRDYSYEQYF. CDR3 nucleotide sequence: TGTGCCAGCAGTTTTCGGGACTACTCCTACGAGCAGTACTTC.

The chain has TRBV7-8 and TRBJ1-4; TRBD1 matches 9 bases. The CDR3 is 16 amino acids. With 5 bases clipped from V and 5 bases from J, the junction kept 9 bases outside the gene matches. From germline, CDR1 is SGHVS and CDR2 FQNEAQ. CDR3 nucleotides: TGTGCCAGCAGCATAATGACAGGGGGGAGAAATGAAAAACTGTTTTTT. It specifies CASSIMTGGRNEKLFF.